This T cell receptor beta chain was captured in a study of CD8 T cells in Susac syndrome. Whole-study context: Susac syndrome patients were untreated, on corticosteroids with some adding intravenous immunoglobulin, or on intravenous immunoglobulin only. Study outcomes and limitations: The study conceded that its TCR sequencing and HLA analysis involved relatively few individuals.

RNA, at about 0.45 to 1 ug, was reverse transcribed with random hexamers. From the immunoSEQ multiplex PCR reads, TCRdb called clonotypes with MiXCR, one entry per CDR3 protein. The table includes about 180,000 distinct CDR3 sequences, around 94% detected once. Sequencing of TCR beta was undertaken in CD8+ and CD4+ T cells derived from blood. Bulk CD8+ and CD4+ cells came from magnetic negative isolation; CD8+ TEMRA by FACS. V gave up 1 base and J gave up 4 bases, with 18 bases separating them. CDR3 length: 17 residues. CDR1 MDHEN and CDR2 SYDVKM come from the germline V gene. Notes on this clonotype: What it recognizes is unknown.

This receptor was taken from a human donor with Susac syndrome. This chain connects TRBV28 to TRBJ2-3, with D uncertain. The source material was CD4+ T cells from PBMCs. Here the CDR3 reads CASSLFPRLGGADTQYF. CDR3 DNA sequence: TGTGCCAGCAGTTTATTCCCCCGACTCGGTGGGGCAGATACGCAGTATTTT.